These 24 T cell receptor beta chains were sequenced from one sample in a study of cytomegalovirus exposure and HLA in healthy donors. PCR was performed using 60 Vbeta and 13 Jbeta primers. TCRdb's copy holds only in-frame clones and misses some; the assay was immunoSEQ multiplex PCR. The data hold 150,000 to 200,000 clones, with 80% observed a single time. Sequencing was done on a sample of PBMCs. These receptors were taken from a man aged 25-45 years in good health and CMV-seropositive.

The gene calls are TRBV7-9 and TRBJ2-4, with 11 bases fitting TRBD2. The CDR3 runs to 15 residues. The V gene end was trimmed by 5 bases and the J gene end by 0 bases; junction bases not matched to a gene: 0. CDR1 is SEHNR and CDR2 is FQNEAQ in the germline V gene (reference sequence). The CDR3 loop is CASSGTSGAKNIQYF. The CDR3 nucleotides read TGTGCCAGCAGCGGGACTAGCGGAGCCAAAAACATTCAGTACTTC. Supplemented by reference TRBV7-9 and TRBJ2-4, the full variable domain reads DTGVSQNPRHKITKRGQNVTFRCDPISEHNRLYWYRQTLGQGPEFLTYFQNEAQLEKSRLLSDRFSAERPKGSFSTLEIQRTEQGDSAMYLCASSGTSGAKNIQYFGAGTRLSVL.

V gene TRBV5-8 combines with J gene TRBJ2-7, with D perhaps TRBD1 (5 bases). Germline assignment: CDR1 SGHTS and CDR2 YDEGEE. Trimming cost V 0 bases and J 0 bases, with 10 bases left between them. The CDR3 length is 15 residues. The CDR3 region has the DNA TGTGCCAGCAGCTTGGAAGGACACCCCTCCTACGAGCAGTACTTC. This gives the protein CASSLEGHPSYEQYF.

The chain employs TRBV5-1 and TRBJ2-7; TRBD1 matches 7 bases. The germline CDR1 and CDR2 sequences are SGHRS and YFSETQ. The ends lost 0 bases at V and 4 bases at J; junction bases unmatched: 7. There are 15 residues in the CDR3. This chain's CDR3 is CASSLATGARYEQYF. The CDR3 coding sequence is TGCGCCAGCAGCTTGGCCACAGGGGCAAGGTACGAGCAGTACTTC.

V is TRBV5-6 and J is TRBJ1-3; D is uncertain. Germline V gene sequence: CDR1 SGHDT, CDR2 YYEEEE. This CDR3 spans 13 amino acids. V was cut by 4 bases and J by 3 bases, with 8 bases left in between. The CDR3 loop is CASSRTGGNTIYF. CDR3 nucleotides: TGTGCCAGCAGCCGTACGGGTGGAAACACCATATATTTT.

The rearrangement uses TRBV6-5 and TRBJ2-1; D perhaps matches TRBD1 (5 bases). V lost 2 bases, J lost 2 bases, and 10 bases lay in between. CDR1 is MNHEY and CDR2 is SVGAGI in the germline V gene. The CDR3 has 15 amino acids. CDR3 DNA sequence: TGTGCCAGCAGTTACGCAGGGCTTACCTACAATGAGCAGTTCTTC. This codes for CASSYAGLTYNEQFF.

The genes are TRBV4-2 and TRBJ2-7; perhaps TRBD2 as D (7 bases). This CDR3 comprises 16 residues. V was cut by 4 bases and J by 0 bases, with 16 bases left in between. The germline CDR1 and CDR2 sequences are LGHNA and YNFKEQ. The CDR3 region is CASSPWTGGPSYEQYF. The CDR3 region has the DNA TGTGCCAGCAGCCCATGGACCGGGGGGCCCTCCTACGAGCAGTACTTC.

V and J are TRBV21-1 and TRBJ1-6. TRBV21-1 is deemed a pseudogene. The CDR3 is made up of 17 amino acids. This CDR3 is CASSKAPWRPYNSPLHF. CDR3 DNA sequence: TGTGCCAGCAGCAAAGCCCCCTGGCGGCCCTATAATTCACCCCTCCACTTT.

This clone came up a few times. J is TRBJ1-4 and V is TRBV5-1; tentative D call: TRBD1 (6 bases). V was trimmed by 0 bases and J by 5 bases, leaving 14 bases between them. The length of the CDR3 is 16 residues. The V gene's germline CDR1 is SGHRS and CDR2 YFSETQ. The CDR3 sequence: CASSLEARGSNEKLFF. The CDR3 nucleotides read TGCGCCAGCAGCTTGGAGGCCAGGGGTTCGAATGAAAAACTGTTTTTT.

The chain carries TRBV7-9 and TRBJ1-1; tentatively, D is TRBD1 (5 bases). Trimming took off 4 bases at V and 1 base at J, with 13 bases between the two ends. The CDR3 loop spans 15 amino acids. Germline V gene sequence: CDR1 SEHNR, CDR2 FQNEAQ (reference sequence). The DNA for the CDR3 is TGTGCCAGCAGCTGGGGGAGGCATGAGAACACTGAAGCTTTCTTT. As protein: CASSWGRHENTEAFF.

The chain carries TRBV4-1 and TRBJ2-2, with TRBD1 matching over 7 bases. Germline lookup yields CDR1 MGHRA and CDR2 YSYEKL. Trimming cost V 5 bases and J 6 bases; bases outside gene matches: 9. The length of the CDR3 is 15 residues. For the CDR3, the DNA is TGCGCCAGCAGCACCCCGACAGGGATTCCCGGGGAGCTGTTTTTT. Its translation is CASSTPTGIPGELFF.

The rearrangement joins TRBV5-1 to TRBJ1-1; 9 positions agree with TRBD1. The CDR3 spans 14 residues. Trimming at V came to 0 bases and at J to 8 bases, leaving 5 bases not matched to a gene. Germline lookup yields CDR1 SGHRS and CDR2 YFSETQ. DNA for the CDR3: TGCGCCAGCAGCTTGGTGCCGGGACAGGGCGAAGCTTTCTTT. Its translation is CASSLVPGQGEAFF.

The chain carries TRBV29-1 and TRBJ1-1, with D perhaps matching TRBD1 (6 bases). Trimming took off 7 bases at V and 1 base at J, with 7 bases between the two ends. CDR1 is SQVTM and CDR2 is ANQGSEA in the germline V gene. The CDR3 runs to 11 residues. CDR3 sequence reads: CSARGNTEAFF. The CDR3 bases are TGCAGCGCCAGGGGGAACACTGAAGCTTTCTTT.

The chain carries TRBV27 and TRBJ2-5, with D perhaps matching TRBD2 (6 bases). Germline V gene lookup returns CDR1 MNHEY and CDR2 SMNVEV (reference sequence). V was pared by 4 bases and J by 5 bases, with 14 bases between. The CDR3 totals 14 residues. The CDR3 reads CASSSWTGAETQYF. For the CDR3, the DNA is TGTGCCAGCAGTTCGTGGACGGGAGCGGAGACCCAGTACTTC.

This clone was counted only a few times. CDR3 amino acids: CASSQEIGAGTYNEQFF. The CDR3 region has the DNA TGTGCCAGCAGCCAAGAGATCGGAGCGGGAACATACAATGAGCAGTTCTTC. The chain uses TRBV4-2 and TRBJ2-1, with 7 bases fitting TRBD2. Germline loops: CDR1 LGHNA, CDR2 YNFKEQ. J was trimmed by 4 bases and V by 0 bases; bases with no gene match: 9. The CDR3 length is 17 residues.

The chain couples TRBV7-3 to TRBJ2-7; D unclear. Germline V lookup: CDR1 SGHTA, CDR2 FQGTGA. V lost 0 bases to trimming and J lost 5 bases, with 8 bases between them. This CDR3 has 13 amino acids. The CDR3 DNA is TGTGCCAGCAGCTTAACTAGATTCCACGAGCAGTACTTC. This encodes CASSLTRFHEQYF.

This clone was detected only once. The chain couples TRBV28 to TRBJ2-7; 9 bases agree with TRBD2. Trimming at V came to 2 bases and at J to 1 base, leaving 3 bases not matched to a gene. Germline V gene lookup returns CDR1 MDHEN and CDR2 SYDVKM. The CDR3 consists of 15 residues. The CDR3 loop is CASSLVAGVSYEQYF. The CDR3 coding sequence is TGTGCCAGCAGTTTAGTAGCGGGAGTATCCTACGAGCAGTACTTC.

CDR3 sequence (DNA): TGTGCCAGCAGCCTCCTTACTAGCGGACTAAGCGAGCAGTACTTC. Its translation: CASSLLTSGLSEQYF. This chain uses TRBV9 with TRBJ2-7; 8 nucleotides align to TRBD2. The junction had 12 bases not matched to a gene; V was cut back by 4 bases and J by 6 bases. CDR1 SGDLS and CDR2 YYNGEE come from the germline V gene. The CDR3 is made up of 15 amino acids.

This chain's CDR3 is CASSSGTGRAYEQYF. The CDR3 nucleotides are TGTGCCAGCAGTTCTGGGACAGGGAGGGCCTACGAGCAGTACTTC. The J gene is TRBJ2-7, the V gene TRBV27, with 9 bases fitting TRBD1. The CDR3 runs 15 residues. V shed 4 bases and J 2 bases; nucleotides not matched to a gene: 6. Germline values: CDR1 MNHEY, CDR2 SMNVEV (reference sequence).

The V call is TRBV5-4, the J call TRBJ2-7, with 10 bases identical to TRBD2. Unmatched junction bases numbered 8, after V lost 3 bases and J lost 5 bases. Germline-derived CDR1 and CDR2 are SGHNT and YYREEE (reference sequence). This CDR3 is built from 15 residues. CDR3: CASSSGLAALDEQYF. The CDR3 DNA sequence: TGTGCCAGCAGCTCTGGACTAGCGGCCCTGGACGAGCAGTACTTC.

The chain has TRBV30 and TRBJ1-1; 9 bases agree with TRBD1. The CDR3 has 15 amino acids. The germline CDR1 and CDR2 sequences are GTSNPN and SVGIG (reference sequence). The trim removed 1 base at V and 4 bases at J, leaving 7 bases unmatched. The CDR3 protein is CAWSGGTGWATEAFF. The CDR3 DNA reads as TGTGCCTGGAGTGGCGGGACAGGGTGGGCCACTGAAGCTTTCTTT. Together with reference TRBV30 and TRBJ1-1, the CDR3 gives the full variable domain: SQTIHQWPATLVQPVGSPLSLECTVEGTSNPNLYWYRQAAGRGLQLLFYSVGIGQISSEVPQNLSASRPQDRQFILSSKKLLLSDSGFYLCAWSGGTGWATEAFFGQGTRLTVV.

Only a few counts were recorded for this clone. J is TRBJ2-3 and V is TRBV6-1, with 9 bases matching TRBD1. The CDR3 extends over 20 amino acids. Germline CDR1 MNHNS, CDR2 SASEGT. V gave up 2 bases and J gave up 4 bases; unmatched junction bases: 19. The CDR3 loop reads CASSESLRTTGTGLADTQYF. The CDR3, as DNA: TGTGCCAGCAGTGAATCCCTACGGACTACCGGGACAGGGCTCGCAGATACGCAGTATTTT.

The genes are TRBV19 and TRBJ1-2, with TRBD1 matching over 11 bases. This CDR3 contains 15 residues. The V and J ends lost 6 bases and 9 bases, in that order; junction bases with no gene match: 12. Germline CDR1 LNHDA, CDR2 SQIVND (reference sequence). CDR3 loop: CASSRKSDRGLSYTF. The CDR3 nucleotides are TGTGCCAGTAGCCGTAAATCGGACAGGGGGCTTAGCTACACCTTC.

This chain links TRBV19 with TRBJ2-5; perhaps TRBD1 as D (5 bases). The CDR3 extends over 19 amino acids. Germline V gene sequence: CDR1 LNHDA, CDR2 SQIVND (reference sequence). Trimming removed 3 bases from V and 0 bases from J, with 23 bases in between. The CDR3 DNA reads as TGTGCCAGTAGTATTTTTGGGGCAGACAACCGCCTTAACCAAGAGACCCAGTACTTC. Its translation: CASSIFGADNRLNQETQYF.

V usage is TRBV6-4 and J usage is TRBJ2-1; 9 nucleotides agree with TRBD2. In germline, CDR1 is MRHNA, CDR2 SNTAGT. CDR3 length: 17 amino acids. Losses at the gene ends were 2 bases for V and 3 bases for J; bases not matched to a gene: 8. The CDR3 protein is CASSDGGAGGDYNEQFF. The DNA of the CDR3 is TGTGCCAGCAGTGACGGGGGTGCGGGAGGGGACTACAATGAGCAGTTCTTC.